The 28 T cell receptor beta chains reported below all come from one sample, sequenced in a study of long-term antiretroviral therapy in people with HIV. At survey level, the immunoSEQ assay was run in its v3.0 version. Libraries were prepared by immunoSEQ multiplex PCR; TCRdb keeps only in-frame clonotypes and omits some of them. The sample contains 17,000 or so clones, more than 70% of which appear only once. Sample: unsorted PBMCs, taken 0.1 years before starting antiretroviral therapy. The receptors derive from a man younger than 35 with HIV.

The J gene is TRBJ2-2, the V gene TRBV11-2; the match to TRBD2 covers 7 bases. Trimming at V came to 4 bases and at J to 8 bases, leaving 10 bases not matched to a gene. CDR3 length equals 15 residues. Germline lookup yields CDR1 SGHAT and CDR2 FQNNGV. CDR3 residues: CASSYRTSLSGELFF. DNA of the CDR3: TGTGCCAGCAGCTACCGGACTAGTCTTTCTGGGGAGCTGTTTTTT.

The V gene is TRBV28, the J gene TRBJ2-2; no reliable D call. This CDR3 is 11 amino acids long. Germline V lookup: CDR1 MDHEN, CDR2 SYDVKM. V lost 5 bases and J lost 6, with 4 bases in between. In nucleotides, the CDR3 is TGTGCCAGCAGTCTCCCCGGGGAGCTGTTTTTT. Protein product: CASSLPGELFF.

The V and J genes are TRBV7-9 and TRBJ2-1; TRBD2 aligns across 15 bases. CDR1 is SEHNR and CDR2 is FQNEAQ in the germline V gene (reference sequence). V dropped 4 bases and J dropped 7; count of bases not matched to a gene: 11. This CDR3 is 18 amino acids long. The CDR3 reads CASSSRTSGGAARNEQFF. CDR3 nucleotides: TGTGCCAGCAGCTCTCGGACTAGCGGGGGGGCGGCTCGGAATGAGCAGTTCTTC. The complete variable domain, with remaining parts taken from reference TRBV7-9 and TRBJ2-1, reads DTGVSQNPRHKITKRGQNVTFRCDPISEHNRLYWYRQTLGQGPEFLTYFQNEAQLEKSRLLSDRFSAERPKGSFSTLEIQRTEQGDSAMYLCASSSRTSGGAARNEQFFGPGTRLTVL.

This chain links TRBV14 with TRBJ2-3; tentative D call: TRBD2 (5 bases). V lost 2 bases and J 5 bases, leaving 8 bases between the germline ends. CDR3 length: 13 amino acids. CDR1 is SGHDN, CDR2 FVKESK, per germline. The CDR3 spells CASSQYGIDTQYF. CDR3 in DNA: TGTGCCAGCAGCCAATACGGGATAGATACGCAGTATTTT.

V usage is TRBV30 and J usage is TRBJ1-2, with D uncertain. Germline V gives CDR1 GTSNPN, CDR2 SVGIG (reference sequence). The germline V and J ends were trimmed by 0 bases and 2 bases, with 10 bases remaining between them. The CDR3 covers 14 residues. For the CDR3, the DNA is TGTGCCTGGAGTGTTGTGAGTATCAACTATGGCTACACCTTC. Translated: CAWSVVSINYGYTF. The variable domain in full, with the rest retrieved from reference TRBV30 and TRBJ1-2, is SQTIHQWPATLVQPVGSPLSLECTVEGTSNPNLYWYRQAAGRGLQLLFYSVGIGQISSEVPQNLSASRPQDRQFILSSKKLLLSDSGFYLCAWSVVSINYGYTFGSGTRLTVV.

The chain uses TRBV11-2 and TRBJ2-7; TRBD2 matches at 14 bases. The ends lost 0 bases at V and 0 bases at J; junction bases unmatched: 7. This CDR3 has 19 residues. Germline values: CDR1 SGHAT, CDR2 FQNNGV. The CDR3 reads CASSLDRGLAGEASYEQYF. CDR3 in DNA: TGTGCCAGCAGCTTAGATCGGGGACTAGCGGGAGAGGCCTCCTACGAGCAGTACTTC.

This rearrangement joins TRBV27 to TRBJ2-7; 9 bases match TRBD1. The germline V gene encodes CDR1 MNHEY and CDR2 SMNVEV (reference sequence). J lost 3 bases, V lost 4 bases, and 13 bases had no gene match. The CDR3 length is 17 residues. The CDR3 reads CASSSRTGGATIYEQYF. The CDR3 DNA follows: TGTGCCAGCAGTTCACGTACAGGGGGCGCGACTATCTACGAGCAGTACTTC.

This clone was observed a handful of times. This chain links TRBV7-9 with TRBJ2-7; D might be TRBD2 (6 bases). V was shortened by 6 bases and J by 5 bases, with 17 bases between the two germline ends. The CDR3 is 14 amino acids. From germline, CDR1 is SEHNR and CDR2 FQNEAQ (reference sequence). The CDR3 loop reads CASRLPGREDEQYF. Here the CDR3 DNA reads TGTGCCAGCAGACTGCCGGGAAGGGAGGACGAGCAGTACTTC.

The rearrangement links TRBV10-3 to TRBJ1-3, with D perhaps TRBD1 (5 bases). The CDR3 sequence is 13 residues long. Looked up from germline, CDR1 is ENHRY and CDR2 is SYGVKD. Trimming removed 11 bases from V and 0 bases from J, with 11 bases in between. Here the CDR3 reads CASRDLSGNTIYF. CDR3 bases: TGTGCCTCTAGGGACCTCTCTGGAAACACCATATATTTT.

The rearrangement uses TRBV7-4 and TRBJ1-5; 8 bases are shared with TRBD1. Germline V gene sequence: CDR1 SGHVT, CDR2 SQSDAQ. J lost 4 bases, V lost 2 bases, and 10 bases had no gene match. The CDR3 has 17 amino acids. The CDR3 DNA sequence: TGTGCCAGCAGCTTACGACAGGGGAGGGTGGGGAATCAGCCCCAGCATTTT. This codes for CASSLRQGRVGNQPQHF.

The chain's CDR3 is CASSPSGSEGEQYF. The CDR3 bases are TGTGCCAGCAGCCCTAGCGGGAGTGAAGGCGAGCAGTACTTC. The chain joins TRBV9 to TRBJ2-7, with 10 positions matching TRBD2. The CDR3 has 14 amino acids. Germline V gene lookup returns CDR1 SGDLS and CDR2 YYNGEE. V shed 4 bases and J 6 bases; nucleotides not matched to a gene: 7. The full variable domain, in which reference TRBV9 and TRBJ2-7 provide the parts outside the CDR3, is DSGVTQTPKHLITATGQRVTLRCSPRSGDLSVYWYQQSLDQGLQFLIQYYNGEERAKGNILERFSAQQFPDLHSELNLSSLELGDSALYFCASSPSGSEGEQYFGPGTRLTVT.

The V gene is TRBV7-9, the J gene TRBJ2-5, with D possibly TRBD1 on 5 matching bases. CDR3 length: 14 residues. Trimming shortened V by 5 bases and J by 1 base, and 11 bases separated the two germline ends. Germline V gene sequence: CDR1 SEHNR, CDR2 FQNEAQ (reference sequence). The CDR3 reads CASSPGQVQETQYF. The CDR3 coding sequence is TGTGCCAGCAGCCCCGGACAAGTCCAAGAGACCCAGTACTTC.

This clone was observed once. V is TRBV6-1 and J is TRBJ1-1; TRBD1 aligns across 7 bases. The CDR3 length is 13 residues. Unmatched junction bases numbered 8, after V lost 2 bases and J lost 11 bases. Germline V gene sequence: CDR1 MNHNS, CDR2 SASEGT. CDR3 sequence: CASSETLGGEAFF. CDR3 in DNA: TGTGCCAGCAGTGAAACTCTAGGGGGCGAGGCTTTCTTT.

The chain has TRBV29-1 and TRBJ1-4; D gene unclear. Trimming pared 7 bases from V and 7 bases from J, leaving 10 bases between. Looked up from germline, CDR1 is SQVTM and CDR2 is ANQGSEA. CDR3 length: 11 residues. Here the CDR3 DNA reads TGCAGCGGAGAGTTGGGTGAAAAACTGTTTTTT. Its translation is CSGELGEKLFF.

In its sample, this clone was seen a few times. V gene TRBV19 combines with J gene TRBJ1-1, with D perhaps TRBD1 (6 bases). Germline V gene data show CDR1 as LNHDA and CDR2 as SQIVND (reference sequence). The CDR3 is made up of 13 amino acids. Deletions cut 7 bases from V and 6 bases from J, with 15 bases between. CDR3 protein: CASISPTGPEAFF. The CDR3 DNA reads TGTGCCAGTATATCCCCGACAGGCCCTGAAGCTTTCTTT.

The chain joins TRBV6-4 to TRBJ2-1, with 9 bases fitting TRBD2. Germline lookup yields CDR1 MRHNA and CDR2 SNTAGT. The CDR3 spans 15 residues. Trimming cost V 0 bases and J 3 bases; bases outside gene matches: 0. CDR3 region: CASSDSSGSYNEQFF. CDR3 DNA: TGTGCCAGCAGTGACTCTAGCGGGAGCTACAATGAGCAGTTCTTC.

The rearrangement links TRBV7-2 to TRBJ1-3; D unresolved. This CDR3 has 16 residues. The germline V and J ends were trimmed by 1 base and 0 bases, with 10 bases remaining between them. Germline V gene sequence: CDR1 SGHTA, CDR2 FQGNSA. CDR3 sequence (DNA): TGTGCCAGCAGCTTAGATGGGGATGGCTCTGGAAACACCATATATTTT. It yields the protein CASSLDGDGSGNTIYF.

The gene calls are TRBV21-1 and TRBJ2-3; the table's D call TRBD2 went unverified against the DNA. TRBV21-1 constitutes a pseudogene. The CDR3 runs 21 residues. The CDR3 is CASHLEPRKQTSDLRTDTQYF. The DNA of the CDR3 is TGTGCCAGCCACCTGGAACCAAGAAAACAGACTAGCGATCTTCGCACAGATACGCAGTATTTT.

V and J are TRBV5-4 and TRBJ2-1; D unresolved. Germline V gene sequence: CDR1 SGHNT, CDR2 YYREEE (reference sequence). The V gene lost 2 bases and the J gene lost 5 bases, with 17 bases spanning the gap. The CDR3 consists of 16 residues. This CDR3 reads CASSLGTDPTHNEQFF. CDR3 DNA: TGTGCCAGCAGCTTAGGCACGGACCCGACTCACAATGAGCAGTTCTTC. Full variable domain (missing parts from reference TRBV5-4 and TRBJ2-1): ETGVTQSPTHLIKTRGQQVTLRCSSQSGHNTVSWYQQALGQGPQFIFQYYREEENGRGNFPPRFSGLQFPNYSSELNVNALELDDSALYLCASSLGTDPTHNEQFFGPGTRLTVL.

This chain joins TRBV7-9 and TRBJ2-7, with 8 bases identical to TRBD1. The CDR3 is 14 amino acids. V gave up 5 bases and J gave up 4 bases; unmatched junction bases: 7. Germline values: CDR1 SEHNR, CDR2 FQNEAQ (reference sequence). Here the CDR3 reads CASSRPGQAYEQYF. In DNA form, the CDR3 reads TGTGCCAGCAGCCGCCCGGGACAGGCGTACGAGCAGTACTTC. Using reference TRBV7-9 and TRBJ2-7 for the parts outside the CDR3, the full variable domain is DTGVSQNPRHKITKRGQNVTFRCDPISEHNRLYWYRQTLGQGPEFLTYFQNEAQLEKSRLLSDRFSAERPKGSFSTLEIQRTEQGDSAMYLCASSRPGQAYEQYFGPGTRLTVT.

This clone was picked up one time. The gene calls are TRBV28 and TRBJ2-7, with TRBD2 matching 11 bases. The CDR3 is 15 amino acids. Germline assignment: CDR1 MDHEN and CDR2 SYDVKM. V was pared by 6 bases and J by 1 base, with 5 bases of the junction left unmatched. Here the CDR3 DNA reads TGTGCCAGCAGCCCGACTAGCGGGGCTTCCTACGAGCAGTACTTC. Translating it yields CASSPTSGASYEQYF.

V gene TRBV5-1 combines with J gene TRBJ2-3; D may be TRBD2 (7 bases). The germline V gene has CDR1 SGHRS and CDR2 YFSETQ. The CDR3 consists of 17 residues. V lost 4 bases, J lost 3 bases, and 21 bases lay in between. DNA for the CDR3: TGCGCCAGCAGCCCGCTCGGGGGGCCCTTTCAAACAGATACGCAGTATTTT. Translation: CASSPLGGPFQTDTQYF.

This chain connects TRBV27 to TRBJ2-3; no clear D. The germline V gene encodes CDR1 MNHEY and CDR2 SMNVEV (reference sequence). The V and J ends lost 3 bases and 1 base respectively, with 14 bases between them. The CDR3 is 16 residues long. The CDR3 spells CASSLRAGLGTDTQYF. The CDR3 nucleotides are TGTGCCAGCAGTTTGCGTGCCGGGCTTGGCACAGATACGCAGTATTTT.

This clone was observed a few times. The chain employs TRBV27 and TRBJ2-3; 9 bases are a match to TRBD2. The V and J ends lost 2 bases and 1 base, in that order; junction bases with no gene match: 7. CDR1 is MNHEY, CDR2 SMNVEV, per germline (reference sequence). The CDR3 extends over 17 amino acids. As DNA, the CDR3 is TGTGCCAGCAGTTTAATTCGGCTAGCGGGGCGCACAGATACGCAGTATTTT. Protein product: CASSLIRLAGRTDTQYF.

J is TRBJ2-7 and V is TRBV10-3, with TRBD1 as a possible D gene (5 bases). V gave up 8 bases and J gave up 0 bases, with 11 bases separating them. The length of the CDR3 is 13 residues. Germline CDR1 ENHRY, CDR2 SYGVKD. CDR3 in amino acids: CAIQDSLSYEQYF. The CDR3 region has the DNA TGTGCCATCCAAGACAGCCTCTCCTACGAGCAGTACTTC.

The V and J genes are TRBV6-5 and TRBJ1-2; no clear D. The CDR3 runs to 14 residues. The V and J ends lost 2 bases and 8 bases respectively, with 15 bases between them. Looked up from germline, CDR1 is MNHEY and CDR2 is SVGAGI. The CDR3, as DNA: TGTGCCAGCAGTTACCTAACGACCCGGCAAGGCTACACCTTC. Translating gives CASSYLTTRQGYTF.

This chain joins TRBV6-5 and TRBJ1-2; D possibly corresponds to TRBD1 (5 bases). The V and J ends lost 2 bases and 0 bases respectively, with 10 bases between them. The CDR3 sequence is 15 residues long. Germline-derived CDR1 and CDR2 are MNHEY and SVGAGI. Here the CDR3 DNA reads TGTGCCAGCAGTTACGTGGGGGGAACTAACTATGGCTACACCTTC. The encoded protein is CASSYVGGTNYGYTF.

V and J are TRBV2 and TRBJ2-5; D unclear. The CDR3 runs to 14 residues. Germline V gives CDR1 SNHLY, CDR2 FYNNEI. The germline V and J ends were trimmed by 3 bases and 5 bases, with 13 bases remaining between them. CDR3 in amino acids: CASSEPFLGETQYF. The CDR3 DNA follows: TGTGCCAGCAGTGAGCCCTTCCTCGGGGAGACCCAGTACTTC.